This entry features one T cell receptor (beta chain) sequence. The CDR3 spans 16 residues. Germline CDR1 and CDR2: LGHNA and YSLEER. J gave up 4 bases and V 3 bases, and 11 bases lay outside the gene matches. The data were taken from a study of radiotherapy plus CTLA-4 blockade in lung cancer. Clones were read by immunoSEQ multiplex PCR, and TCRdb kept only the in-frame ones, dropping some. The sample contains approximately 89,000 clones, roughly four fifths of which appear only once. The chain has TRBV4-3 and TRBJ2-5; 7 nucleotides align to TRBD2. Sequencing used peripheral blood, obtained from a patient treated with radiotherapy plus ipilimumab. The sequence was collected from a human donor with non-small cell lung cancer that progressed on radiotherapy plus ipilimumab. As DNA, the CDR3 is TGCGCCAGCAGCCAGGGGGAAGCGGGATCCGGAGAGACCCAGTACTTC. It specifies CASSQGEAGSGETQYF.